This TCR beta chain was sequenced in a study of blood T cell repertoires in COVID-19. Participants, roughly 18 to 90 years old, spanned under 25 US areas. Researchers sorted participants into cohorts using their self-reported clinical history. This table comes from immunoSEQ multiplex PCR, and its TCRdb copy is limited to in-frame clones, with some not included. The sample consists of about 400,000 clones, over 75% of them appearing once. The CDR3 is made up of 16 amino acids. In germline, CDR1 is SGHTA, CDR2 FQGNSA. The V and J ends lost 5 bases and 5 bases, in that order; junction bases with no gene match: 13.

The chain has TRBV7-2 and TRBJ2-5, with 8 bases fitting TRBD1. This receptor was identified in a woman aged 25 to 45 with acute COVID-19. The source material was PBMCs or T cells enriched from blood (not recorded which). The CDR3 is CASSPDRTGLGETQYF. DNA of the CDR3: TGTGCCAGCAGCCCTGACCGGACAGGGCTGGGGGAGACCCAGTACTTC. The full variable domain, completed using reference TRBV7-2 and TRBJ2-5, is GAGVSQSPSNKVTEKGKDVELRCDPISGHTALYWYRQSLGQGLEFLIYFQGNSAPDKSGLPSDRFSAERTGGSVSTLTIQRTQQEDSAVYLCASSPDRTGLGETQYFGPGTRLLVL.